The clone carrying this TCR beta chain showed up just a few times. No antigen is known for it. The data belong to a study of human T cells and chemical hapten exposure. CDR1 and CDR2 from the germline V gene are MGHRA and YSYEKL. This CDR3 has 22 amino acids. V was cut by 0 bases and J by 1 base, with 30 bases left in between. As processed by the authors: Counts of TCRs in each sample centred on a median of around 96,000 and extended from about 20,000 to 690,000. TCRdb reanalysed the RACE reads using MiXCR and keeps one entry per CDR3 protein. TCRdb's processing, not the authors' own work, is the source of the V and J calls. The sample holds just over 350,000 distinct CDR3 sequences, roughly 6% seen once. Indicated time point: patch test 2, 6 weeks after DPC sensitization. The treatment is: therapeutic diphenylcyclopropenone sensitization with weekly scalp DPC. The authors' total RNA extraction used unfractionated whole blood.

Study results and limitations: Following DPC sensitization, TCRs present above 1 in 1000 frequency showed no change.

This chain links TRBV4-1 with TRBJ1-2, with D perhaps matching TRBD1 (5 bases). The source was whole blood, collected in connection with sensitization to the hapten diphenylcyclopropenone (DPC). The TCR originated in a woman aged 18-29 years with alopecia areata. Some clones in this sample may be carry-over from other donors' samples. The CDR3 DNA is TGCGCCAGCAGCCAAGAACCGCCAATCCGCTCTACGGACATGCCATATAACTATGGCTACACCTTC. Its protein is CASSQEPPIRSTDMPYNYGYTF.